A selection of T cell receptor beta chains follows, all from one sample in a study of cytomegalovirus exposure and HLA in healthy donors. TCRdb's copy holds only in-frame clones and misses some; the assay was immunoSEQ multiplex PCR. Among some 180,000 clones, 75% to 85% were seen once, and the ten largest hold more than 1.4%. Sequencing was carried out using PBMCs. Receptors were obtained from a man aged 18 to 35 in good health and CMV-seronegative. CDR3s include the opening cysteine and the closing phenylalanine or tryptophan. The D gene is left open where the match is weak. The size of a clone is reported for some rows only, either as once, few or many, or as a class for expanded clones.

14,TRBV6-6,TRBJ2-1,once,-,CASSYRDSGNEQFF,TGTGCCAGCAGTTACCGAGATTCAGGCAATGAGCAGTTCTTC
14,TRBV7-2,TRBJ2-7,-,-,CASSPWGRGNEQYF,TGTGCCAGCAGCCCCTGGGGCAGGGGAAACGAGCAGTACTTC
13,TRBV27,TRBJ2-2,once,-,CASSFSRSGELFF,TGTGCCAGCAGTTTCTCTAGATCCGGGGAGCTGTTTTTT
18,TRBV11-2,TRBJ2-6,-,-,CASSLVGGTSTGANVLTF,TGTGCCAGCAGCTTAGTCGGGGGTACTAGCACTGGGGCCAACGTCCTGACTTTC
15,TRBV5-5,TRBJ1-3,-,TRBD1,CASSLQGGSGNTIYF,TGTGCCAGCAGCTTACAGGGGGGCTCTGGAAACACCATATATTTT
15,TRBV5-6,TRBJ2-7,-,TRBD1,CASSWVAGQGNEQYF,TGTGCCAGCAGCTGGGTGGCGGGACAGGGAAACGAGCAGTACTTC
17,TRBV7-2,TRBJ1-1,-,TRBD1,CASSERGQEAPRTEAFF,TGTGCCAGCAGCGAGCGGGGACAGGAGGCGCCCCGCACTGAAGCTTTCTTT
18,TRBV11-3,TRBJ2-5,-,-,CASSSPVEGGRVRGTQYF,TGTGCCAGCAGCTCCCCGGTGGAGGGCGGAAGAGTAAGAGGGACCCAGTACTTC
14,TRBV5-1,TRBJ2-7,-,-,CASSRDMSSYEQYF,TGCGCCAGCAGCAGGGACATGAGCTCCTACGAGCAGTACTTC
14,TRBV27,TRBJ2-7,-,-,CASSLLPLHYEQYF,TGTGCCAGCAGTTTGTTACCACTACACTACGAGCAGTACTTC
12,TRBV30,TRBJ1-4,-,-,CAPRGLDEKLFF,TGTGCCCCGAGAGGGTTGGATGAAAAACTGTTTTTT
19,TRBV4-3,TRBJ2-3,-,TRBD2,CASSQDALIRGGREDTQYF,TGCGCCAGCAGCCAAGACGCCCTAATACGGGGGGGCCGGGAAGATACGCAGTATTTT
15,TRBV27,TRBJ2-7,-,TRBD1,CASSWRQGAGYEQYF,TGTGCCAGCAGTTGGAGGCAGGGGGCGGGGTACGAGCAGTACTTC
12,TRBV7-3,TRBJ2-1,-,-,CASSPTGNEQFF,TGTGCCAGCAGCCCCACGGGGAATGAGCAGTTCTTC
14,TRBV11-2,TRBJ2-7,-,-,CASSLMWGVDEQYF,TGTGCCAGCAGCTTAATGTGGGGGGTAGACGAGCAGTACTTC
13,TRBV10-2,TRBJ1-1,-,-,CASSGQVNTEAFF,TGCGCCAGCAGTGGACAGGTGAACACTGAAGCTTTCTTT
16,TRBV4-3,TRBJ2-1,-,-,CASSLRLVGSYNEQFF,TGCGCCAGCAGCCTTAGACTGGTGGGCTCCTACAATGAGCAGTTCTTC
17,TRBV4-3,TRBJ2-3,-,TRBD2,CASSQGLAGGSTDTQYF,TGCGCCAGCAGCCAAGGACTAGCGGGAGGAAGCACAGATACGCAGTATTTT
15,TRBV19,TRBJ2-3,-,TRBD2,CASTTRGVSTDTQYF,TGTGCCAGTACCACGCGGGGGGTAAGCACAGATACGCAGTATTTT
15,TRBV5-1,TRBJ2-3,-,-,CASSLEVAGADTQYF,TGCGCCAGCAGCTTGGAAGTGGCGGGGGCGGATACGCAGTATTTT
15,TRBV27,TRBJ1-2,-,TRBD1,CASSYGGQGSYGYTF,TGTGCCAGCAGTTACGGGGGACAGGGAAGCTATGGCTACACCTTC
16,TRBV11-1,TRBJ2-3,-,TRBD2,CASSLAGALAGDTQYF,TGTGCCAGCAGCTTAGCGGGGGCACTAGCGGGGGATACGCAGTATTTT
18,TRBV6-1,TRBJ2-2,-,-,CASSDPNRGGKNTGELFF,TGTGCCAGCAGTGACCCTAACAGGGGGGGTAAAAACACCGGGGAGCTGTTTTTT
14,TRBV5-4,TRBJ2-5,-,TRBD1,CASSPGTAARTQYF,TGTGCCAGCAGCCCGGGGACAGCGGCGCGGACCCAGTACTTC
14,TRBV5-5,TRBJ1-1,-,-,CASSLGQRSLEAFF,TGTGCCAGCAGCTTGGGGCAAAGGAGCCTTGAAGCTTTCTTT
15,TRBV2,TRBJ2-3,-,-,CASPAQGGSTDTQYF,TGTGCCAGCCCGGCTCAGGGGGGTTCCACAGATACGCAGTATTTT
16,TRBV11-2,TRBJ2-3,few,TRBD2,CASSLVAGGITDTQYF,TGTGCCAGCAGCTTAGTAGCGGGGGGTATCACAGATACGCAGTATTTT
16,TRBV7-2,TRBJ1-4,-,-,CASSLNMYSTNEKLFF,TGTGCCAGCAGCTTAAATATGTATTCAACTAATGAAAAACTGTTTTTT
13,TRBV19,TRBJ2-7,-,TRBD1,CASSKNGQVRLYF,TGTGCCAGTAGTAAAAACGGACAGGTACGGCTGTACTTC
13,TRBV9,TRBJ2-3,-,-,CASSVGAGNTQYF,TGTGCCAGCAGCGTAGGGGCGGGAAATACGCAGTATTTT
12,TRBV30,TRBJ1-2,-,-,CAWVFSDYGYTF,TGTGCCTGGGTTTTCTCGGACTATGGCTACACCTTC
14,TRBV4-2,TRBJ2-1,-,-,CASSQESVVYEQFF,TGTGCCAGCAGCCAAGAATCAGTGGTCTATGAGCAGTTCTTC
15,TRBV5-5,TRBJ2-5,-,-,CASSLESGKRETQYF,TGTGCCAGCAGCTTGGAATCGGGGAAGCGGGAGACCCAGTACTTC
16,TRBV11-3,TRBJ1-4,few,TRBD1,CASSLRPGQGDEKLFF,TGTGCCAGCAGCTTAAGACCGGGACAGGGCGATGAAAAACTGTTTTTT
13,TRBV9,TRBJ2-1,-,-,CASRASDYNEQFF,TGTGCCAGCCGGGCTAGCGATTACAATGAGCAGTTCTTC
14,TRBV5-6,TRBJ1-1,few,TRBD1,CASLGLGQGSEAFF,TGTGCCAGCCTCGGCTTGGGACAGGGGAGTGAAGCTTTCTTT
13,TRBV6-4,TRBJ1-2,-,-,CASRQVLVCGYTF,TGTGCCAGCAGACAGGTATTGGTGTGTGGCTACACCTTC